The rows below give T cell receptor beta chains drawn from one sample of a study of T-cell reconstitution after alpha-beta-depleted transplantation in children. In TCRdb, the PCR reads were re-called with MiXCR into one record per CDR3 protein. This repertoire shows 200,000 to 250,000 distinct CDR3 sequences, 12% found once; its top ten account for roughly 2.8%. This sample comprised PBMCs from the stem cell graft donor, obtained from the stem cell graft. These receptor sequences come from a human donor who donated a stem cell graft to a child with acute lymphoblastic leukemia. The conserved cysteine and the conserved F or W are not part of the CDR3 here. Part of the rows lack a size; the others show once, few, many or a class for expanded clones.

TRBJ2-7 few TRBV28 ASRSLARAPTAKREQY
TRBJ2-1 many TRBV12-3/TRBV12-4 ASSPTSGSYNEQF
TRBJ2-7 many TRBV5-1 ASSSAGSGEQY
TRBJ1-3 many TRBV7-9 ASSDTGLGNTIY
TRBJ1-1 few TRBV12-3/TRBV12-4 ASSLGDRGLLTEAF
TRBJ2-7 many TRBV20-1 SARDLGLAASYEQY
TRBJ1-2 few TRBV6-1 ASSEGVSYGYT
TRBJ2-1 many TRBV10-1 ASSEELAGVGNEQF
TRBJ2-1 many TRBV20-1 SARDRGTSGYNEQF
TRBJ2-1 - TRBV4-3 ASSHRPHGDSYNEQF
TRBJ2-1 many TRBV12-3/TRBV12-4 ASSSLFSASSYNEQF
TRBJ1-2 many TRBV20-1 SASGYGYT
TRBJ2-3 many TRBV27 ASSYPGASTDTQY
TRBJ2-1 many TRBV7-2 ASSHGFNEQF
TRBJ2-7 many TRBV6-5 ASSPGAGPTYEQY
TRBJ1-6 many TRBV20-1 SARNRGGNSPLH
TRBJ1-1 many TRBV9 ASSVDGQSVNTEAF
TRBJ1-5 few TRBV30 AWSLDSRNQPQH
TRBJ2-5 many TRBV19 ASTTNGLGETQY
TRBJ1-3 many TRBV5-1 ASSPDFTSGNTIY
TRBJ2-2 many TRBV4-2 ASSQEVRNTGELF
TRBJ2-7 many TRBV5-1 ASSPQGANEQY
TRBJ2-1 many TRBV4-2 ASSQGDRGGNEQF
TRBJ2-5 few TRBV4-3 ASSQDNSVIALQETQY
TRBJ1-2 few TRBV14 ASSQVQGGNGYT
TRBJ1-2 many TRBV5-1 ASGSTGGLGYT
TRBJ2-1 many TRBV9 ASSPAGLAYNEQF
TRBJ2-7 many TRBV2 ASSEGGEQY
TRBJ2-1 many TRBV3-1 ASSRYNEQF
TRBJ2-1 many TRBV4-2 ASSQGGRDYNNEQF
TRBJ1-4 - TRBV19 ASSGTARSNEKLF
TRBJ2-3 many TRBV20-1 SARIGLVNPTQY
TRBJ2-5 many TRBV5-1 ASSPNQGPWETQY
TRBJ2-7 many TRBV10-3 AISEFKPRDRTYEQY
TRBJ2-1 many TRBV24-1 ATSERTSGRKLQF
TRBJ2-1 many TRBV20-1 SASHPTRTYNEQF
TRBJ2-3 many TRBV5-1 ASSLGRQGTDTQY
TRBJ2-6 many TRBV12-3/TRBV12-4 ASSPSGANVLT
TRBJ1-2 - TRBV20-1 SGAPTTGAFYGYT
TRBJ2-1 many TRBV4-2 ASSQDPPGAGGPSYNEQF
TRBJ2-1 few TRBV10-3 AISDGQVHEQF
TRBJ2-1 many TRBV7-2 ASSSRGSGSPNEQF
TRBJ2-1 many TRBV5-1 ASSLGGLAGYNEQF
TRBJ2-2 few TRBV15 ATSRERNTGELF
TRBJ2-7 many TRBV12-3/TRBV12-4 ASSLARSGLGGEQY
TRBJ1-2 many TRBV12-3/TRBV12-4 ASSGPSTNYGYT
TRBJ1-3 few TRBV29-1 SVEGAGGNTIY
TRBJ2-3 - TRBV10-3 ASNLEPPDTQY
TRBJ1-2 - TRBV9 ASRGRGGYT
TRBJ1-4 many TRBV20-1 SARDDTPNEKLF